Listed here are 13 T cell receptor beta chains from one sample, sequenced in a study of cytomegalovirus exposure and HLA in healthy donors. The PCR employed 60 Vbeta primers together with 13 Jbeta primers. Measured with immunoSEQ multiplex PCR; TCRdb has only the in-frame clones, and not every one. The sample holds 96,000 or so clones. The source material was PBMCs. These receptors were taken from a woman under 40 in good health and CMV-seronegative.

The chain has TRBV5-1 and TRBJ1-2; D not resolved. Trimming cost V 2 bases and J 7 bases, with 12 bases left between them. Per the germline V gene, CDR1 is SGHRS and CDR2 is YFSETQ. This CDR3 has 13 amino acids. The CDR3 protein is CASSLIGRVGYTF. Here the CDR3 DNA reads TGCGCCAGCAGCTTAATAGGGAGAGTTGGCTACACCTTC.

Notes on this clone: The same CDR3 is also encoded by other DNA sequences in this sample. The CDR3 region has the DNA TGTGCCGGGTCACAGGGGAACTCCTACAATGAGCAGTTCTTC. It specifies CAGSQGNSYNEQFF. This chain links TRBV30 with TRBJ2-1; 7 positions match TRBD1. The J segment lost 0 bases and the V segment lost 8 bases, leaving 7 bases of the junction unmatched. CDR3 length: 14 residues. Germline CDR1 and CDR2: GTSNPN and SVGIG (reference sequence).

This chain connects TRBV6-5 to TRBJ2-5, with 8 bases identical to TRBD1. The CDR3 loop spans 15 amino acids. Losses at the gene ends were 6 bases for V and 11 bases for J; bases not matched to a gene: 17. Germline values: CDR1 MNHEY, CDR2 SVGAGI. This CDR3 is CASSLRDRPTGEQYF. CDR3 DNA: TGTGCCAGCAGCCTAAGGGACCGCCCGACAGGGGAGCAGTACTTC.

The gene calls are TRBV19 and TRBJ2-1; TRBD2 matches at 9 bases. The germline V gene has CDR1 LNHDA and CDR2 SQIVND (reference sequence). The CDR3 runs 15 residues. With V trimmed by 5 bases and J by 4 bases, 6 bases remained unmatched. CDR3 amino acids: CASSASGLAYNEQFF. For the CDR3, the DNA is TGTGCCAGTAGTGCATCGGGACTAGCTTACAATGAGCAGTTCTTC.

This chain links TRBV27 with TRBJ2-7; tentatively, D is TRBD2 (6 bases). Germline CDR1 and CDR2: MNHEY and SMNVEV (reference sequence). The V and J ends lost 2 bases and 3 bases respectively, with 17 bases between them. This CDR3 is built from 16 residues. The CDR3, as DNA: TGTGCCAGCAGTTTAACGTTCGCGGGAATGGGCTACGAGCAGTACTTC. Amino acids: CASSLTFAGMGYEQYF.

In DNA, the CDR3 is TGTGCCAGCAGCCGAAAGACAGGCCCTCATAACTATGGCTACACCTTC. It specifies CASSRKTGPHNYGYTF. This chain joins TRBV21-1 and TRBJ1-2; no DNA check was done on the table's D call, TRBD1. TRBV21-1 corresponds to a pseudogene. This CDR3 has 16 residues.

V and J are TRBV19 and TRBJ2-7, with TRBD1 matching 7 bases. Germline V gene data show CDR1 as LNHDA and CDR2 as SQIVND (reference sequence). With V trimmed by 1 base and J by 3 bases, 6 bases remained unmatched. The length of the CDR3 is 15 residues. For the CDR3, the DNA is TGTGCCAGTAGTATAGGGGGACAGTTAGTCTACGAGCAGTACTTC. Translation: CASSIGGQLVYEQYF.

This sequence joins TRBV27 and TRBJ1-2; D might be TRBD1 (6 bases). Trimming removed 5 bases from V and 4 bases from J, with 17 bases in between. CDR1 is MNHEY, CDR2 SMNVEV, per germline (reference sequence). The length of the CDR3 is 15 residues. CDR3 coding DNA: TGTGCCAGCAGTCCCCATGAGGGGGGGGCCTATGGCTACACCTTC. Protein product: CASSPHEGGAYGYTF.

The J gene is TRBJ1-1, the V gene TRBV6-1; D ambiguous. Trimming pared 3 bases from V and 5 bases from J, leaving 10 bases between. CDR1 and CDR2 (germline): MNHNS, SASEGT. This CDR3 is 13 amino acids long. The CDR3 DNA reads TGTGCCAGCAGTGAGCTAGGGAGGACTGAAGCTTTCTTT. Translation gives CASSELGRTEAFF.

This chain connects TRBV29-1 to TRBJ1-5, with TRBD1 matching over 7 bases. Trimming removed 4 bases from V and 4 bases from J; junction bases left unmatched: 4. This CDR3 contains 13 residues. The germline V gene has CDR1 SQVTM and CDR2 ANQGSEA. The CDR3 loop reads CSVGDRANQPQHF. CDR3 DNA: TGCAGCGTTGGCGACAGGGCTAATCAGCCCCAGCATTTT. The full variable domain, in which reference TRBV29-1 and TRBJ1-5 provide the parts outside the CDR3, is SAVISQKPSRDICQRGTSLTIQCQVDSQVTMMFWYRQQPGQSLTLIATANQGSEATYESGFVIDKFPISRPNLTFSTLTVSNMSPEDSSIYLCSVGDRANQPQHFGDGTRLSIL.

J is TRBJ2-6 and V is TRBV6-1; D is uncertain. V was shortened by 0 bases and J by 0 bases, with 6 bases between the two germline ends. Germline V CDR1 and CDR2: MNHNS, SASEGT. CDR3 size: 16 residues. In nucleotides, the CDR3 is TGTGCCAGCAGTGAAGCGCGGTACTCTGGGGCCAACGTCCTGACTTTC. It encodes CASSEARYSGANVLTF.

This chain joins TRBV29-1 and TRBJ2-3; 7 nucleotides align to TRBD1. The CDR3 covers 13 residues. Trimming removed 3 bases from V and 7 bases from J; junction bases left unmatched: 7. CDR1 and CDR2 (germline): SQVTM, ANQGSEA. CDR3 protein: CSVDSQGENTQYF. The DNA for the CDR3 is TGCAGCGTTGATAGCCAGGGGGAAAATACGCAGTATTTT.

The rearrangement uses TRBV4-2 and TRBJ1-1; TRBD1 aligns across 9 bases. From germline, CDR1 is LGHNA and CDR2 YNFKEQ. The ends lost 3 bases at V and 5 bases at J; junction bases unmatched: 7. CDR3 length: 15 residues. The CDR3 sequence is CASSHPGQGETEAFF. The CDR3 coding sequence is TGTGCCAGCAGCCATCCGGGACAGGGAGAAACTGAAGCTTTCTTT.